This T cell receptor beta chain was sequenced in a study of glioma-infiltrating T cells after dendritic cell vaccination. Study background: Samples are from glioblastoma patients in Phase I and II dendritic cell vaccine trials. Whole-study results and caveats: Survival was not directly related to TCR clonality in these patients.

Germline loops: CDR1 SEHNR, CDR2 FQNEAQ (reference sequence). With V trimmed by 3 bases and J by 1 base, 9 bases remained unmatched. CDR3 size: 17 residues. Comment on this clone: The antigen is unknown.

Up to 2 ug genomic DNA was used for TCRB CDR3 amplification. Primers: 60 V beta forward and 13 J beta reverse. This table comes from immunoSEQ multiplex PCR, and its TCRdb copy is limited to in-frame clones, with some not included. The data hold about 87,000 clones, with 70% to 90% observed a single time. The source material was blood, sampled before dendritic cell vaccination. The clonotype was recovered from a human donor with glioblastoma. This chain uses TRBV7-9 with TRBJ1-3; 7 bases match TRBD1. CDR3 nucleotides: TGTGCCAGCAGCTTGGCCGGGACAGATCCTTCTGGAAACACCATATATTTT. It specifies CASSLAGTDPSGNTIYF.